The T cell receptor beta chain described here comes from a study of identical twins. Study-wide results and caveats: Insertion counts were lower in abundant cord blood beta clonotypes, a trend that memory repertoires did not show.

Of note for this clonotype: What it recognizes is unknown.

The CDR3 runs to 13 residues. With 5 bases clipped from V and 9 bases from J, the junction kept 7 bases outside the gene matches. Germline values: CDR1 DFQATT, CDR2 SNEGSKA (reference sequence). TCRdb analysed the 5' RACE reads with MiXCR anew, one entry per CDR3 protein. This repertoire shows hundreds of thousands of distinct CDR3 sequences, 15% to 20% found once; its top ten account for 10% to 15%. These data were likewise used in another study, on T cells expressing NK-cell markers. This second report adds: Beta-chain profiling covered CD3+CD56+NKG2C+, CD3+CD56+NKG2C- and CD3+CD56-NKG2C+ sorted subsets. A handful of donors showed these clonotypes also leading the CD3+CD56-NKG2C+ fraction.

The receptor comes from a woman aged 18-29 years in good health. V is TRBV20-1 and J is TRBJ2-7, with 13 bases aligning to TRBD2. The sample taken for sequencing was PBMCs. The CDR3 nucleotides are TGCAGTGCTCCCGGGACTAGCGGGACGGGGCAGTACTTC. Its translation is CSAPGTSGTGQYF.